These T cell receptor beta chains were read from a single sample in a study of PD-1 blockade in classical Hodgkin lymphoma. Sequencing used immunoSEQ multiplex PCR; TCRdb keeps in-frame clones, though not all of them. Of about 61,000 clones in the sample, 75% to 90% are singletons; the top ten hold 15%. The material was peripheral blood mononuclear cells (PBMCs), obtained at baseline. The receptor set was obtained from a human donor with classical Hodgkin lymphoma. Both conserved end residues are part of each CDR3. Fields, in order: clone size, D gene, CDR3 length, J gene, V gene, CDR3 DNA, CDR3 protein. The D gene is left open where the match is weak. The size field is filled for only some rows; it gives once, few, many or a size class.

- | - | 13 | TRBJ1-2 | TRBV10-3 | TGTGCCATCAGTGAGCCCGGGGTCTATGGCTACACCTTC | CAISEPGVYGYTF
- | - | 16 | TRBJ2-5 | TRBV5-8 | TGTGCCAGCAGCTCCCTTACGGGGGAGATACAAGAGACCCAGTACTTC | CASSSLTGEIQETQYF
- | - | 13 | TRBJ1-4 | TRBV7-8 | TGTGCCAGCAGACTACTTTCGAATGAAAAACTGTTTTTT | CASRLLSNEKLFF
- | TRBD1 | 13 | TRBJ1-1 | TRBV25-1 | TGTGCCAGCAGCCACAGGGGGGACACTGAAGCTTTCTTT | CASSHRGDTEAFF
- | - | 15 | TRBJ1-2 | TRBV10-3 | TGTGCCATCAGTGACAAAGGACACTCGTACTATGGCTACACCTTC | CAISDKGHSYYGYTF
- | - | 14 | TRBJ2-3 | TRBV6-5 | TGTGCCAGCAGCCCCGCATGGGGGACAGATACGCAGTATTTT | CASSPAWGTDTQYF
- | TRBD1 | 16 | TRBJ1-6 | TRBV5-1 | TGCGCCAGCAGCTTGGTAGGACAGGTCTCCAATTCACCCCTCCACTTT | CASSLVGQVSNSPLHF
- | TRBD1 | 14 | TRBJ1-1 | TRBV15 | TGTGCCACCAGCAGAGCACAGGGGAATACTGAAGCTTTCTTT | CATSRAQGNTEAFF
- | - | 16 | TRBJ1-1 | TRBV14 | TGTGCCAGCAGCCAAGGAAGGGGGATCATGAACACTGAAGCTTTCTTT | CASSQGRGIMNTEAFF
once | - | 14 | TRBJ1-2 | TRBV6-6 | TGTGCCAGCAGTTCCGTGTCACCTCCTCATGGCTACACCTTC | CASSSVSPPHGYTF
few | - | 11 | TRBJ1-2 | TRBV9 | TGTGCCAGCTGGGGTCGGAATGGCTACACCTTC | CASWGRNGYTF
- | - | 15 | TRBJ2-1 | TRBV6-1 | TGTGCCAGCAGTGAGGTGGCAGGGATTGGCAATGAGCAGTTCTTC | CASSEVAGIGNEQFF
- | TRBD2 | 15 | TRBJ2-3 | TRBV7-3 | TGTGCCAGCAGCTTAGACGGGGGGGCGTCAGATACGCAGTATTTT | CASSLDGGASDTQYF
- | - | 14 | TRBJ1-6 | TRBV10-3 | TGTGCCATCTCTGTCCACAGCGAGAATTCACCCCTCCACTTT | CAISVHSENSPLHF
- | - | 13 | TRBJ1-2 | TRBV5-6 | TGTGCCAGCAGCTTGGTGGGGTCTCATGGCTACACCTTC | CASSLVGSHGYTF
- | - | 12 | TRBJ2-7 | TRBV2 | TGTGCCAGCAGCCAAAGCAGCTACGAGCAGTACTTC | CASSQSSYEQYF
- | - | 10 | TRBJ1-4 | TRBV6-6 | TGTGCCAGCAGCGCGGGGAAACTGTTTTTT | CASSAGKLFF
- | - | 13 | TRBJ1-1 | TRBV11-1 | TGTGCCAGCAGCTCCGGACAGAACACTGAAGCTTTCTTT | CASSSGQNTEAFF
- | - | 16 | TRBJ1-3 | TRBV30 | TGTGCCCTCCTATATCGACGGGGGCTAGAAGGAAACACCATATATTTT | CALLYRRGLEGNTIYF
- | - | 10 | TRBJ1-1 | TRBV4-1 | TGCGCCAGCAGTTTAGGTGAAGCTTTCTTT | CASSLGEAFF
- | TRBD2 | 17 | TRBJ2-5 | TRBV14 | TGTGCCAGCAGCATGAGGACTAGCGGGGTTGTCCAAGAGACCCAGTACTTC | CASSMRTSGVVQETQYF
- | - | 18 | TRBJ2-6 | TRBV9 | TGTGCCAGCAGCGCAACCGGGACACCGAACTCTGGGGCCAACGTCCTGACTTTC | CASSATGTPNSGANVLTF